This TCR beta chain was documented in a study of response to subunit inactivated influenza vaccine. The sample holds a few counts of this clonotype. V was shortened by 3 bases and J by 2 bases, with 15 bases between the two germline ends. Germline V gene lookup returns CDR1 KGHSH and CDR2 LQKENI. CDR3 size: 16 residues. MiXCR, applied by TCRdb to the RT-PCR reads, yields one record per CDR3 protein. The data contain hundreds of thousands of distinct CDR3 sequences, 15% to 19% of them seen just once; the ten biggest clones take up around a tenth. The material sequenced was PBMCs from blood, taken about 12 days after vaccination. V and J are TRBV18 and TRBJ2-3; D might be TRBD1 (5 bases). This TCR derives from a man aged 50 or older who received an inactivated influenza vaccine. In DNA form, the CDR3 reads TGTGCCAGCTCACCTCCCGGACAACCCTTCACAGATACGCAGTATTTT. Its translation is CASSPPGQPFTDTQYF.